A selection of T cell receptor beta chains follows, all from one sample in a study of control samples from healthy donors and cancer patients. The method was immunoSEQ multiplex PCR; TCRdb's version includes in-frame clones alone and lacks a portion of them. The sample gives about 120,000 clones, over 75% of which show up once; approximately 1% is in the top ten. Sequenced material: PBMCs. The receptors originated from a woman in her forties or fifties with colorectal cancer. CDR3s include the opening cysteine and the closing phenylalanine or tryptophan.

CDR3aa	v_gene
CASSLGLESDTQYF	TRBV7-2
CASKQGRGDYYGYTF	TRBV6-5
CASSPGTVIYGYTF	TRBV27
CASTILNVTGAGTQYF	TRBV5-8
CASTPIGGPPDTQYF	TRBV9
CASSSRQGVNTGELFF	TRBV9
CASSVTQRALDTQYF	TRBV9
CSAGTGDGNTIYF	TRBV29-1
CASSLATANTEAFF	TRBV5-1
CAISESQAPYGYTF	TRBV10-3
CASTPPSGTGELFF	TRBV19
CAQAKDGQETQYF	TRBV30
CASSLSIQAQETQYF	TRBV5-4
CASSLGGVTDTQYF	TRBV5-1
CASSPRTAGAYNEQFF	TRBV11-1
CASSSTRPGEQYF	TRBV10-1
CSASSGGNNEQFF	TRBV20-1
CASSLQETQYF	TRBV5-6
CASSLASGSSEQFF	TRBV5-6
CASRLQGITGELFF	TRBV7-2
CSASRQHEQFF	TRBV20-1
CASSFRDSGFREQYF	TRBV5-1
CASSPQSENTEAFF	TRBV5-1
CASSPTGTAEPQHF	TRBV27
CAGSGGSTDTQYF	TRBV6-5
CASRETSSYNSPLHF	TRBV28
CASSPRDLPSTDTQYF	TRBV7-8
CASSFTGTGDQGYEQYF	TRBV5-1
CATSRALGQSNQPQHF	TRBV15
CASSVATTNTGELFF	TRBV9
CASSRALDTGELFF	TRBV5-1
CASSERGNTEAFF	TRBV10-2
CASSFTTSGEQYF	TRBV5-4